Detailed here is one T cell receptor (beta chain). This clonotype occurred a few times. The target of this receptor is not known. One base away there is no much larger clone; base qualities are not given. Receptor libraries were prepared by PCR. The run used an Illumina HiSeq 2500. Molecular barcoding was employed in the preparation of TCR libraries, with unique molecular identifiers being used to normalize TCRbeta repertoire quantification. TCRdb cleaned the public reads at Q25 with fastp, built clones with MiXCR and kept in-frame beta chains. Rows merge per CDR3 protein into single entries with the most common DNA and genes. Present in this sample are hundreds of thousands of distinct CDR3 sequences, roughly 15% of which were seen just once. The top ten clones comprise under 1.2% of the sample. The entry originates in a study of T-cell reconstitution after alpha-beta-depleted transplantation in children (dated by TCRdb to the mid-2010s). With respect to the entire study: Using TCR repertoire profiling, the study quantitatively followed how T-cell immune reconstitution unfolded in children after TCRalphabeta/CD19-depleted allogeneic hematopoietic cell transplantation.

V loses 3 bases at its end and J loses 0 bases; junction bases beyond the gene matches: 4. Via the germline V gene (reference sequence), CDR1 is DFQATT and CDR2 SNEGSKA. Including cysteine and phenylalanine, the CDR3 has 15 amino acids. Only the CDR3 part of the read is kept: 45 bases, read in frame from the first base. The receptor was isolated from a human donor who donated a stem cell graft to a child with acute myeloid leukemia. The sequences come from PBMCs from the stem cell graft donor, collected from the stem cell graft. Here the chain combines TRBV20-1 and TRBJ1-3; 8 central nucleotides agree with TRBD1. The nucleotides read TGCAGTGCTAGCAGACAGGGGTCCTCTGGAAACACCATATATTTT. It codes for CSASRQGSSGNTIYF.